This T cell receptor beta chain was captured by sequencing in a study of shared clonotypes between healthy human individuals. Study observations and caveats: Generally, naive subsets (rather than memory subsets) showed larger estimated richness. Despite large depth, rarefaction showed incomplete sorted-subset sequencing. Investigators expected sequencing depth to affect clonotype sharing among donors.

There were no recent acute infections or vaccinations among the donors, who were healthy HIV-negative adults. CDR3 size: 13 residues. Germline V CDR1 and CDR2: WNHNN, SYGVQD (reference sequence). The V gene lost 7 bases and the J gene lost 2 bases, with 10 bases spanning the gap. On this clone: The antigen is undetermined.

TCRdb's table, derived via immunoSEQ multiplex PCR, lists solely in-frame clones and lacks some. The profile shows more than 1.2 million clones, 97% to 99% of them singletons. This clonotype originated in a man aged 25 to 40 in good health. This chain links TRBV10-1 with TRBJ2-3, with D unclear. The sample taken for sequencing was naive CD4+ T cells sorted from blood. The subset was: CD45RA+ positively selected. CDR3 nucleotides: TGCGCCAGCAAGGCGGACCTCACAGATACGCAGTATTTT. It specifies CASKADLTDTQYF.